This section outlines one TCR beta chain sequence together with its context. This clone was seen a single time. Which antigen it targets is not known. No base quality information exists; no much larger clone differs at one position. The CDR3 runs 17 residues from the cysteine to the phenylalanine. CDR3 DNA is the only sequence kept; it has 51 bases, read in frame from the first base. At the junction V is shortened by 7 bases and J by 3 bases; bases outside the gene matches: 14. The germline V gene (reference sequence) specifies LNHDA as CDR1 and SQIVND as CDR2. Taken with the paper, the label for time point translates to: cells obtained before transplantation from donor or recipient. CD3+CD4+ and CD3+CD8+ populations were FACS-sorted from unstimulated pre-transplant donor and recipient cells taken from spleen or lymph nodes. The sample originates from a study of graft-versus-host responses after intestinal transplantation (dated by TCRdb to the early 2020s). Background for the entire study: Multivisceral, liver-intestinal, or isolated intestinal transplants were received by the recipients. Samples from a few later patients were sequenced in-house on an Illumina MiSeq with MiXCR processing rather than by the commercial service. After intestinal transplantation, graft-versus-host and host-versus-graft alloreactive T cell clones were followed in the graft, circulation and bone marrow using bulk TCR-beta CDR3 sequencing. To identify alloreactive clones, pre-transplant mixed lymphocyte reaction products were sequenced and then compared with unstimulated pre-transplant donor and recipient T cells. A peak of at least 4% donor T cells among recipient peripheral blood mononuclear cells was the definition used for donor T cell macrochimerism. Of the 20 to 25 intestinal transplant recipients enrolled in the cohort, one of whom was a retransplant, 3 patients without pretransplant specimens were excluded. Every recipient was given anti-thymocyte globulin induction, followed by 2 to 4 years of maintenance tacrolimus and steroids.

Library construction relied on the immunoSEQ multiplex PCR assay. For most patients, genomic DNA was isolated with the Qiagen DNeasy Blood and Tissue Kit and shipped frozen to Adaptive Biotechnologies for TCR sequencing. For most patients, high-throughput TCR-beta CDR3 sequencing of genomic DNA was performed by Adaptive Biotechnologies. On the study's bioinformatics: TCR sequencing data for around 20 patients were retrieved from Adaptive's ImmunoSEQ software; a few other patients were processed with MiXCR and VDJtools. To correct CD4 versus CD8 sorting errors, sequences present in both subsets at a frequency ratio below 5:1 were removed. Because the origin of CDR3 nucleotide sequences shared between donor and recipient could not be assigned, those sequences were removed. To count as alloreactive, a clone needed at least 2-fold expansion over unstimulated cells and a minimum CFSE-low frequency of 0.002% (template counts) or 0.001% (read counts). Mappable clones were those detected in sequenced pre-transplant spleen, lymph node, or MLR CFSE-low populations of the donor or recipient. The cumulative frequency of alloreactive clones was calculated as a percentage of all sequences, weighted by copy number. TCRdb took over this immuneACCESS table, retaining in-frame rearrangements with V and J assigned. Such tables are incomplete; in checked studies, under half of the missing clones stem from an unresolved V gene, and the remainder is unexplained. D and trimming were read from the DNA, whereas the V and J calls and clone size are those reported in that table. This sample holds 85,000 to 95,000 clones; 85% to 95% were observed only once. The ten largest clonotypes hold roughly 2% of the sample.

General findings and caveats noted by the study authors: Peak levels of circulating GvH clones were associated with declines in HvG clones early after transplant. The conclusions were limited by the relatively low number and heterogeneity of the intestinal transplant patients. GvH clones were detected in recipient bone marrow, and some of these GvH clones were observed earlier in ileal mucosa or blood, consistent with an intestinal mucosal origin. In patients with donor T cell macrochimerism, the allografts had high GvH to HvG T cell clonal ratios.

The specimen comprised unstimulated CD8+ T cells sorted from spleen or lymph node cells, sampled before intestinal transplant. This receptor chain uses TRBV19 and TRBJ2-7, with TRBD2 identical over 11 junction bases. The sequence derives from a human donor who received an intestinal transplant. The DNA sequence follows: TGTGCCAGTATGAGCCGGACTAGCGGGCCACAAGGCTACGAGCAGTACTTC. Translated, it reads CASMSRTSGPQGYEQYF.